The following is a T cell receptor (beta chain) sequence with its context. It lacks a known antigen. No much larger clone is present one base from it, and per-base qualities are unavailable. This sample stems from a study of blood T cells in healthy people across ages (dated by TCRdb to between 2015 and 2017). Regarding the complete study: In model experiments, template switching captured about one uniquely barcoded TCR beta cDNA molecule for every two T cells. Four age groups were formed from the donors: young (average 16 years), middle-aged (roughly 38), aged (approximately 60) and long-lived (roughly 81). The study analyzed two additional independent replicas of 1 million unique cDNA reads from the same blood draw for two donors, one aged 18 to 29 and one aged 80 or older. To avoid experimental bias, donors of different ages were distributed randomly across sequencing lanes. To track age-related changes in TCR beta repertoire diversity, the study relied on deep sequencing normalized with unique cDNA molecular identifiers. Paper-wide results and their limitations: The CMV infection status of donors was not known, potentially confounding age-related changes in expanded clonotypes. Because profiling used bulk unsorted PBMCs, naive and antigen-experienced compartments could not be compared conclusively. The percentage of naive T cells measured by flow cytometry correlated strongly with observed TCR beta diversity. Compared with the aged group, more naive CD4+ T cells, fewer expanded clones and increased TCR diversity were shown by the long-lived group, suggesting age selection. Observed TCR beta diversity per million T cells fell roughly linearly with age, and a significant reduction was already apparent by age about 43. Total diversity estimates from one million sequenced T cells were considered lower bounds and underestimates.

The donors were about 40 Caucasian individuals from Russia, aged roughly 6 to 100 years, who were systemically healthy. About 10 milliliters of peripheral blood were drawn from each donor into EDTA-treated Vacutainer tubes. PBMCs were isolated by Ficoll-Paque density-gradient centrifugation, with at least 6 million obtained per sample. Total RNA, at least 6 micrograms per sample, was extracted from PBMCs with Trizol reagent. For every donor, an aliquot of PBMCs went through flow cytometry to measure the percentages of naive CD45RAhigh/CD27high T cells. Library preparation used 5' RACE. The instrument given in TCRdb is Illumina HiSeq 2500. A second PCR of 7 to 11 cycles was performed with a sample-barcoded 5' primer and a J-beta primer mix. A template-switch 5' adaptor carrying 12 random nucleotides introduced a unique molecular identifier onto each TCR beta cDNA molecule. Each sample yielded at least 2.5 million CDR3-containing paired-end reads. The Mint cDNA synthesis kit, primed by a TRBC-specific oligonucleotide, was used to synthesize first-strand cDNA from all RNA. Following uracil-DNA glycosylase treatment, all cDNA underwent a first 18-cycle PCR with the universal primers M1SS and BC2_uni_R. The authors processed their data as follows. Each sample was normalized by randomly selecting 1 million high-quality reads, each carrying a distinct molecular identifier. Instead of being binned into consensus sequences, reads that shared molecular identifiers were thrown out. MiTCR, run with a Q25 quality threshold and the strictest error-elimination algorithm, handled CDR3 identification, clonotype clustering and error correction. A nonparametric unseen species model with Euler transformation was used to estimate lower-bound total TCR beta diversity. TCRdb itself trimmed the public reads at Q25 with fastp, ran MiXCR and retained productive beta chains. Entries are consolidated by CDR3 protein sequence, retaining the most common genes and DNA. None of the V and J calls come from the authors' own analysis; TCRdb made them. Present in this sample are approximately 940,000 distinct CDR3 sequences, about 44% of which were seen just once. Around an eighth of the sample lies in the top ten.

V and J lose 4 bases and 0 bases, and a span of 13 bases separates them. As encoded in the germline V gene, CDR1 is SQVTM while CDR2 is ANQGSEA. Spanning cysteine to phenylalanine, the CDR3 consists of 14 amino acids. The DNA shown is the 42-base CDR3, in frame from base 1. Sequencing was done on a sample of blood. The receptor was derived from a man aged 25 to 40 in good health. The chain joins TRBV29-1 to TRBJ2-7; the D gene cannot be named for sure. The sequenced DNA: TGCAGCGTTGGTTTGGGGATTAACTCCTACGAGCAGTACTTC. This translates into CSVGLGINSYEQYF.